A selection of T cell receptor beta chains follows, all from one sample in a study of follicular helper T cells after annual influenza vaccination. TCRdb keeps only in-frame clones here, not all; method: immunoSEQ multiplex PCR. Seen here are around 7,300 clones, roughly 82% observed once, and the top ten hold over 1.1%. The material was CXCR5- memory CD4+ T cells sorted from blood, obtained 7 days after influenza vaccination. The receptors derive from an adult who received the influenza vaccine. Each CDR3 is given with its conserved first and last residue. A D gene is named only where the DNA matches it firmly. The size of a clone is reported for some rows only, either as once, few or many, or as a class for expanded clones.

V	J	size	length	D	CDR3	DNA
TRBV7-2	TRBJ1-5	NA	15	NA	CASSRTANSNQPQHF	TGTGCCAGCAGCCGGACAGCTAATAGCAATCAGCCCCAGCATTTT
TRBV28	TRBJ1-2	NA	12	NA	CASSEPGGGYTF	TGTGCCAGCAGCGAACCGGGCGGTGGCTACACCTTC
TRBV9	TRBJ2-5	once	16	NA	CASSAGAGSYQETQYF	TGTGCCAGCAGCGCGGGGGCGGGGAGTTATCAAGAGACCCAGTACTTC
TRBV2	TRBJ2-7	few	15	TRBD2	CASREQLAGVGEQYF	TGTGCCAGCAGGGAACAACTAGCGGGAGTTGGCGAGCAGTACTTC
TRBV5-1	TRBJ1-4	NA	14	NA	CASSGDGEGEKLFF	TGCGCCAGCAGCGGGGACGGGGAAGGGGAAAAACTGTTTTTT
TRBV6-5	TRBJ2-1	once	15	TRBD1	CASSQDRGMGNEQFF	TGTGCCAGCAGTCAGGACAGGGGCATGGGGAATGAGCAGTTCTTC
TRBV5-8	TRBJ1-2	NA	16	NA	CASSRDTSWGDGGYTF	TGTGCCAGCAGCCGAGATACAAGCTGGGGAGACGGTGGCTACACCTTC
TRBV6-5	TRBJ1-5	NA	16	TRBD1	CASSYSFQGASQPQHF	TGTGCCAGCAGTTACTCGTTTCAGGGGGCCAGTCAGCCCCAGCATTTT
TRBV5-4	TRBJ2-5	NA	15	TRBD1	CASSLNRGSQETQYF	TGTGCCAGCAGCTTGAACAGGGGGTCCCAAGAGACCCAGTACTTC
TRBV28	TRBJ1-2	few	11	NA	CASRSHTYYTF	TGTGCCAGCAGGTCCCACACCTACTACACCTTC
TRBV5-1	TRBJ2-7	few	13	NA	CASSHRDGYEQYF	TGCGCCAGCAGCCACCGGGACGGCTACGAGCAGTACTTC
TRBV28	TRBJ2-7	NA	14	NA	CASSLCVEGCEQYF	TGTGCCAGCAGTTTATGCGTAGAGGGCTGCGAGCAGTACTTC
TRBV7-2	TRBJ1-6	few	15	TRBD1	CASSPQGDGNSPLHF	TGTGCCAGCAGCCCACAGGGGGACGGGAATTCACCCCTCCACTTT
TRBV30	TRBJ2-2	NA	16	TRBD2	CAWGSGGNANTGELFF	TGTGCCTGGGGGAGCGGGGGGAATGCGAACACCGGGGAGCTGTTTTTT
TRBV11-3	TRBJ2-7	few	13	NA	CASSQSDGYEQYF	TGTGCCAGCAGCCAAAGCGACGGCTACGAGCAGTACTTC
TRBV5-1	TRBJ1-5	NA	13	NA	CASSLEAGSPQHF	TGCGCCAGCAGCTTGGAGGCGGGCAGCCCCCAGCATTTT
TRBV11-3	TRBJ2-1	once	13	NA	CASSLATVNEQFF	TGTGCCAGCAGCTTAGCGACAGTCAATGAGCAGTTCTTC
TRBV2	TRBJ1-4	few	14	NA	CASSVQGTNEKLFF	TGTGCCAGCAGTGTTCAGGGAACTAATGAAAAACTGTTTTTT
TRBV29-1	TRBJ1-5	NA	15	NA	CSVEEGGSGNQPQHF	TGCAGCGTTGAAGAAGGGGGTTCCGGCAATCAGCCCCAGCATTTT
TRBV27	TRBJ1-2	NA	14	NA	CASSDPGTGYGYTF	TGTGCCAGCAGTGACCCCGGGACGGGCTATGGCTACACCTTC
TRBV7-2	TRBJ2-5	NA	15	NA	CASSPPGRGEETQYF	TGTGCCAGCAGCCCCCCAGGGCGCGGAGAAGAGACCCAGTACTTC
TRBV7-8	TRBJ2-1	NA	18	TRBD2	CASSSLPTSGSWVNEQFF	TGTGCCAGCAGCTCCCTACCGACTAGCGGGTCGTGGGTCAATGAGCAGTTCTTC
TRBV28	TRBJ1-2	NA	13	NA	CASSSGTVYGYTF	TGTGCCAGCAGTTCGGGGACGGTTTATGGCTACACCTTC
TRBV9	TRBJ1-5	NA	16	NA	CASSVGWDNSNQPQHF	TGTGCCAGCAGCGTAGGGTGGGATAATAGCAATCAGCCCCAGCATTTT
TRBV27	TRBJ2-6	once	18	TRBD1	CASKLQGAPGIGANVLTF	TGTGCCAGCAAACTACAGGGGGCACCGGGAATTGGGGCCAACGTCCTGACTTTC
TRBV14	TRBJ2-6	NA	17	NA	CASSQRGTGPGANVLTF	TGTGCCAGCAGCCAACGGGGTACAGGTCCTGGCGCCAACGTCCTGACTTTC
TRBV10-3	TRBJ1-1	NA	14	TRBD1	CAISELQGSTEAFF	TGTGCCATCAGTGAGCTACAGGGGTCCACTGAAGCTTTCTTT
TRBV4-2	TRBJ2-7	NA	14	TRBD1	CASSPGQGAYEQYF	TGTGCCAGCAGCCCAGGACAGGGGGCATACGAGCAGTACTTC
TRBV28	TRBJ1-5	few	15	TRBD1	CASSLGQGLYQPQHF	TGTGCCAGCAGTTTAGGACAGGGTCTATATCAGCCCCAGCATTTT
TRBV7-2	TRBJ1-5	NA	18	TRBD1	CASSFERGRGQGYQPQHF	TGTGCCAGCAGCTTCGAAAGAGGCAGGGGACAGGGGTATCAGCCCCAGCATTTT
TRBV5-4	TRBJ2-1	NA	15	NA	CASSSGQGAYNEQFF	TGTGCCAGCAGCTCGGGTCAGGGAGCCTACAATGAGCAGTTCTTC
TRBV5-6	TRBJ2-6	NA	18	NA	CASSLDDRLASGANVLTF	TGTGCCAGCAGCTTGGACGACCGATTGGCCTCTGGGGCCAACGTCCTGACTTTC
TRBV18	TRBJ1-1	few	13	NA	CASSPRENTEAFF	TGTGCCAGCTCACCAAGAGAAAACACTGAAGCTTTCTTT
TRBV6-5	TRBJ2-2	NA	12	NA	CASSGTFGELFF	TGTGCCAGCAGCGGGACGTTCGGGGAGCTGTTTTTT
TRBV7-2	TRBJ2-2	NA	15	TRBD1	CASSLRQGSHGELFF	TGTGCCAGCAGCTTGAGACAGGGTTCCCACGGGGAGCTGTTTTTT
TRBV27	TRBJ1-5	few	13	NA	CASSHSRDQPQHF	TGTGCCAGCAGCCACAGCAGGGATCAGCCCCAGCATTTT
TRBV28	TRBJ2-5	NA	14	NA	CASSLSSAQETQYF	TGTGCCAGCAGTTTATCATCCGCACAAGAGACCCAGTACTTC
TRBV5-1	TRBJ2-5	NA	15	NA	CASSLLQGPQETQYF	TGCGCCAGCAGCTTGTTACAAGGCCCTCAAGAGACCCAGTACTTC
TRBV10-3	TRBJ2-1	NA	14	TRBD1	CAINSGTEYNEQFF	TGTGCCATCAATTCCGGGACAGAATACAATGAGCAGTTCTTC
TRBV2	TRBJ2-5	NA	15	NA	CASSLIYNSQETQYF	TGTGCCAGCAGCCTAATCTACAACAGCCAAGAGACCCAGTACTTC
TRBV6-5	TRBJ2-7	NA	14	TRBD1	CASRTGTGTYEQYF	TGTGCCAGCAGGACCGGGACAGGGACCTACGAGCAGTACTTC
TRBV7-9	TRBJ1-1	NA	14	NA	CASTGVAPGTEAFF	TGTGCCAGCACCGGTGTGGCCCCGGGGACTGAAGCTTTCTTT
TRBV4-3	TRBJ1-4	NA	15	TRBD1	CASSPQGQSNEKLFF	TGCGCCAGCAGCCCACAGGGGCAGAGTAATGAAAAACTGTTTTTT
TRBV15	TRBJ1-4	once	16	TRBD1	CATSRDIDATGRKLFF	TGTGCCACCAGCAGAGATATTGATGCGACAGGGCGAAAACTGTTTTTT
TRBV2	TRBJ1-2	few	13	NA	CASSSTGLYGYTF	TGTGCCAGCAGTTCAACCGGTCTCTATGGCTACACCTTC
TRBV7-2	TRBJ1-4	NA	17	NA	CASSLVTGYSTNEKLFF	TGTGCCAGCAGCTTAGTGACGGGGTATTCAACTAATGAAAAACTGTTTTTT
TRBV10-3	TRBJ2-7	few	11	NA	CAISGGYEQYF	TGTGCCATCAGTGGAGGGTACGAGCAGTACTTC
TRBV7-9	TRBJ2-1	NA	14	NA	CASSAPRGYNEQFF	TGTGCCAGCAGCGCCCCTCGGGGTTACAATGAGCAGTTCTTC
TRBV5-1	TRBJ2-5	NA	15	NA	CASSFTGTYQETQYF	TGCGCCAGCAGCTTCACAGGCACGTACCAAGAGACCCAGTACTTC
TRBV25-1	TRBJ2-7	few	14	NA	CASSLTGGGYEQYF	TGTGCCAGCAGTCTAACAGGGGGGGGCTACGAGCAGTACTTC